The clone carrying this T cell receptor (beta chain) turned up a few times. Its antigen remains unidentified. The data belong to a study of T cell repertoires in cytomegalovirus infection. One entry per CDR3 protein results from TCRdb running MiXCR on the reads. This sample yields hundreds of thousands of distinct CDR3 sequences, of which 30% to 40% are seen a single time; 10% to 15% belongs to the top ten. The germline CDR1 and CDR2 sequences are MNHEY and SMNVEV (reference sequence). V was pared by 6 bases and J by 1 base, with 12 bases between. The CDR3 contains 14 residues. The chain couples TRBV27 to TRBJ1-1; D is uncertain. This receptor was identified in a human donor in good health (CMV status not recorded). Some clones in this sample may be carry-over from other donors' samples. The starting material was cultured CD8+ T cells from PBMCs, obtained from culture after CMV antigen stimulation. In DNA, the CDR3 is TGTGCCAGCAGACTTTGGACGGGGAACACTGAAGCTTTCTTT. Its translation is CASRLWTGNTEAFF.